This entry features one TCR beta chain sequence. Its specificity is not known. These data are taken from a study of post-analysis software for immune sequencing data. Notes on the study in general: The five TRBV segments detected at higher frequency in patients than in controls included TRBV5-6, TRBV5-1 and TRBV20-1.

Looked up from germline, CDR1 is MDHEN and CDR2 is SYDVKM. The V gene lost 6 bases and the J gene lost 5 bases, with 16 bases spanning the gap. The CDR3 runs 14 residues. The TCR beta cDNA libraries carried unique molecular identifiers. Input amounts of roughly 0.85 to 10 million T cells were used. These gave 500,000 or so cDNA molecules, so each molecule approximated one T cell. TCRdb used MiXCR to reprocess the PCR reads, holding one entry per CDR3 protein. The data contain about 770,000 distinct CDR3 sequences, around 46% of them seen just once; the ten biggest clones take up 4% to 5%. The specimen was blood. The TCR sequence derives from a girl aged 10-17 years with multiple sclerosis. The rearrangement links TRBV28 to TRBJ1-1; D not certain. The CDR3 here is CASSTLVRITEAFF. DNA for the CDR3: TGTGCCAGCAGCACGTTGGTGAGAATAACTGAAGCTTTCTTT.